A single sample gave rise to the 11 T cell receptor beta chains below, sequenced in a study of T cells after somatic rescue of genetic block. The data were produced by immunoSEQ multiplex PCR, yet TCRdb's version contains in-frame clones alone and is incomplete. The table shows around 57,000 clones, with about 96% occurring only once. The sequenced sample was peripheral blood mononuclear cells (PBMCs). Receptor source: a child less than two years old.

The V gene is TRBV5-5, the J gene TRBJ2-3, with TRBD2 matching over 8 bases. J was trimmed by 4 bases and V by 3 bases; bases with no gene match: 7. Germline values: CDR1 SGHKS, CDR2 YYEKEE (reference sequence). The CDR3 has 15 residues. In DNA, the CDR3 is TGTGCCAGCAGCTCTGGGAGAGCGGGAGCAGATACGCAGTATTTT. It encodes CASSSGRAGADTQYF.

The CDR3: CASRYSRTYNSPLHF. The DNA for the CDR3 is TGCGCCAGCAGGTACTCCAGGACTTATAATTCACCCCTCCACTTT. This chain connects TRBV4-3 to TRBJ1-6; D unresolved. The CDR3 is 15 amino acids. Germline V gives CDR1 LGHNA, CDR2 YSLEER. Trimming removed 6 bases from V and 4 bases from J, with 13 bases in between.

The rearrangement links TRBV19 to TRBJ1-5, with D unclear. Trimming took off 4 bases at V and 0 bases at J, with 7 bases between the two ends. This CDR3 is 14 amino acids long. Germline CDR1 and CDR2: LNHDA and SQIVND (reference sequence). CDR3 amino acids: CASSRTASNQPQHF. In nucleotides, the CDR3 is TGTGCCAGTAGTAGGACGGCTAGCAATCAGCCCCAGCATTTT.

The CDR3 loop reads CASKRTTNEKLFF. Written as DNA, the CDR3 is TGTGCCAGTAAAAGGACAACTAATGAAAAACTGTTTTTT. The chain couples TRBV19 to TRBJ1-4; D not resolved. The CDR3 covers 13 residues. Germline V lookup: CDR1 LNHDA, CDR2 SQIVND (reference sequence). V was clipped by 7 bases and J by 0 bases, with 6 bases between them.

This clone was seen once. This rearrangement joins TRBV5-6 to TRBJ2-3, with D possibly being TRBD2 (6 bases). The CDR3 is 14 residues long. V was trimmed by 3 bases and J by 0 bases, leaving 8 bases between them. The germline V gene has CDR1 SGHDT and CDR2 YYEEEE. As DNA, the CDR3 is TGTGCCAGCAGCTGGACTACTAGCACAGATACGCAGTATTTT. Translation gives CASSWTTSTDTQYF.

Here the CDR3 DNA reads TGTGCCAGCAGCTTGGTCCCAAAGACCCAGTACTTC. This sequence encodes CASSLVPKTQYF. This chain connects TRBV5-6 to TRBJ2-5; D not certain. Trimming shortened V by 0 bases and J by 6 bases, and 6 bases separated the two germline ends. Germline CDR1 SGHDT, CDR2 YYEEEE. This CDR3 region has 12 residues.

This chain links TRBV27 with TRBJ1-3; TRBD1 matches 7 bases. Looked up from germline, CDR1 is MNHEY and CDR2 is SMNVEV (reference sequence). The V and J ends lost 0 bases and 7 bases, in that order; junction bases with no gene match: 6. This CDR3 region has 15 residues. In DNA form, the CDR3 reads TGTGCCAGCAGTTTATCGAGGTCAGGGGGGAACACCATATATTTT. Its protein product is CASSLSRSGGNTIYF.

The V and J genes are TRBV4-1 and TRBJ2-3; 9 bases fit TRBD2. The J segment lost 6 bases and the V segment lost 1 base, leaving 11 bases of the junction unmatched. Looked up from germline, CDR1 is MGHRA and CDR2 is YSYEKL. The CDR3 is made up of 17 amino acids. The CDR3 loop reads CASSQGRLAGNADTQYF. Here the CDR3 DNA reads TGCGCCAGCAGCCAAGGGCGCCTAGCGGGGAATGCTGATACGCAGTATTTT.

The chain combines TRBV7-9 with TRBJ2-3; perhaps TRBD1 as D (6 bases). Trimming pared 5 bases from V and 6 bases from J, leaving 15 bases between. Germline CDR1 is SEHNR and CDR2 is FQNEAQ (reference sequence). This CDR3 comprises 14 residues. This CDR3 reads CASSTTGWDDTQYF. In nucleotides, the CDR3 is TGTGCCAGCAGCACCACAGGGTGGGATGATACGCAGTATTTT.

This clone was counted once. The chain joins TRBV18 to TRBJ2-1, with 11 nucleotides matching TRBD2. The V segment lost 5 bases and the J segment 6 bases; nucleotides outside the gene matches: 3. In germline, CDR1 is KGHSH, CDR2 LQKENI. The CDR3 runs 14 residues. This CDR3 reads CASSLGTSGNEQFF. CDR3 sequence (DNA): TGTGCCAGCTCATTAGGGACTAGCGGCAATGAGCAGTTCTTC.

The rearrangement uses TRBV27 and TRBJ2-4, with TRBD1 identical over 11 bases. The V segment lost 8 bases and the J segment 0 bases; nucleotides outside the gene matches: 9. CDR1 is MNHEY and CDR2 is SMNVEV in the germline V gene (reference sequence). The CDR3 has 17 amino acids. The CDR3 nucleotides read TGTGCCAGCGTCGGGGACAGGGGGTGGCAAGCCAAAAACATTCAGTACTTC. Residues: CASVGDRGWQAKNIQYF.